This record concerns one TCR beta chain sequence. The data are from a study of blood T cell repertoires in COVID-19. Study-level background: Samples of COVID-19 (acute and convalescent) were obtained from the United States, Italy and Spain. Sample material is recorded as cDNA or gDNA derived from T cells, B-cell-depleted T cells, or PBMCs.

This CDR3 has 15 residues. Per the germline V gene, CDR1 is MDHEN and CDR2 is SYDVKM. The trim removed 5 bases at V and 6 bases at J, leaving 7 bases unmatched. In the original workflow: Reference gene primer amplification gave nucleated cell count estimates. Sequencing used immunoSEQ multiplex PCR; TCRdb keeps in-frame clones, though not all of them. The D gene and trimming were derived from the DNA, and the V and J assignments and clone size from that table. The table includes 95,000 to 150,000 clones, about 87% detected once. The sample comprised peripheral blood. This chain links TRBV28 with TRBJ1-5; the match to TRBD1 covers 10 bases. This TCR was recovered from a woman in her 70s with acute or convalescent COVID-19. The CDR3: CASSPPGQGSQPQHF. The DNA of the CDR3 is TGTGCCAGCAGTCCACCGGGACAGGGGAGTCAGCCCCAGCATTTT.